Below, one T cell receptor beta chain is given with its context. The antigen it binds to is not known. Its ends do not fully match the called genes, so a read error is possible. Other DNA sequences from this sample encode an identical CDR3 as well. These data are taken from a study of shared clonotypes between healthy human individuals (TCRdb year 2020). About the investigation overall: A couple of women and three men aged 18 to 49 years were included in the cohort. Per donor, leukapheresis produced somewhere between about 0.94 and 9 billion PBMCs. To estimate repertoire size and how much clonotypes are shared between individuals, the study performed deep sequencing of blood TCR repertoires from a few healthy adults. To increase sequencing depth and limit assay-specific biases, TCR repertoire library preparation and sequencing were carried out by different laboratories using diverse techniques. Per donor, three plates each were used for CD4 naive and CD4 memory, two for CD8 naive, and one for CD8 memory. Study-level results and caveats: Higher generation probabilities were observed for clonotypes shared by all four sorted-subset donors than for non-shared clonotypes. Pairwise subsampling indicated that sequencing depth was expected to affect the degree of clonotype sharing among donors. Larger estimated clonotype richness was generally found for naive subsets than for memory subsets. The small number of donors limited the genetic and exposure-history diversity represented. Sampling was limited to blood, and TCR repertoires in tissue likely differ from TCR repertoires in blood. When a handful of donors were compared, the shared fraction of clonotypes was about 5% for naive CD4, less than 4% for naive CD8, more than 2% for memory CD4, and 0.4% for memory CD8. Even with the large sequencing depth, rarefaction of the sorted-subset datasets indicated that sequencing was incomplete.

Donors were healthy HIV-negative adults with no recently reported acute infections or vaccinations. All donors were Caucasian adults living in Nashville, Tennessee, USA. CD4+ T cells were enriched by magnetic negative selection; naive cells were then positively selected on CD45RA, and the negative fraction formed the memory subset. Blood was collected by leukapheresis, and PBMCs were isolated by Ficoll-Histopaque density gradient centrifugation and then cryopreserved in liquid nitrogen vapor phase. Purity and quantity of every magnetically sorted T cell population were checked by analytical flow cytometry. Each sorted fraction had its genomic DNA isolated and then quantified by UV absorbance on a Nanodrop 2000c. TCR CDR3 regions were amplified from genomic DNA by multiplex PCR using the deep immunoSEQ assay. Extracted genomic DNA from each cell subset was distributed evenly across all wells of several immunoSEQ 96-well plates, and each plate was treated as a replicate. For sorted subsets, approximately 0.2 ug of genomic DNA, equivalent to 25,000 to 35,000 T cell genomes, went into each replicate PCR. The purified libraries were quantified using a Qubit 3.0 fluorometer, sized with a Bioanalyzer 2100, and then quantified again using the KAPA Library Quantification kit. Every immunoSEQ 96-well plate was sequenced on a dedicated single-read 150-cycle Illumina NextSeq 550 flow cell. Concerning the study's data processing: Because the immunoSEQ output held only junctional sequences and lacked quality scores, the filtering could not match the filtering applied to full-length reads. To assign V/J genes and CDR3, sequences were annotated using PyIR, a Python wrapper for IgBLAST v1.9, with IMGT germline references. Reads with weak V/J assignments (E-value above 1e-6), missing CDR3, stop codons, out-of-frame junctions, or ambiguous translated residues were removed. V3J clonotypes were defined by identical inferred V gene, J gene, and CDR3 amino acid sequence. Percentage overlap between repertoires was computed as shared unique clonotypes divided by the size of the smaller repertoire. Three approaches were used to assess repertoire richness: RTK rarefaction, the Chao1 estimator, and Recon v2.1 estimates of unobserved clonotypes. For all TCRbeta clonotypes obtained by the gDNA method from four donors, generation probabilities were computed with OLGA. The immuneACCESS repertoire file appears here via TCRdb, limited to in-frame rearrangements. These files lack a portion of the clones; in checked studies, under half of the deficit traces to unresolved V genes, and the cause of the others is not known. That table furnishes V, J and clone size, whereas the DNA furnished D and trimming. Present in this sample are under 2.5 million clones, roughly 90% of which were seen just once. The top ten constitute approximately 0.4% of the sample.

CDR1 LNHDA and CDR2 SQIVND are derived from the germline V gene (reference sequence). The CDR3 runs 14 amino acids, cysteine and phenylalanine included. The kept DNA is CDR3 alone, 42 bases in frame from the first base. The clonotype comes from a young man in good health. Some clones in this sample may be carry-over from other donors' samples. Sequences were obtained from naive CD4+ T cells from PBMCs. The cell subset or site label of this sample denotes: CD45RA+ positively selected. The chain couples TRBV19 to TRBJ2-7; 10 nucleotides in the junction match TRBD1. For the CDR3, the sequence is CASSIGTGAYEQYF. The DNA sequence is given as TGTGCCAGCAGTATAGGGACAGGGGCCTACGAGCAGTACTTC.